This T cell receptor beta chain was recorded in a study of blood T cell repertoires in COVID-19. Study-level background: Acute-phase and convalescent COVID-19 samples originated in the United States, Italy and Spain. PBMCs, B-cell-depleted T cells, or T cells provided the cDNA or gDNA that made up the material.

Study processing details: Amplification from reference gene primers served as the basis for estimated nucleated cell counts. Repertoires were generated with immunoSEQ multiplex PCR, while TCRdb's copy carries only in-frame clones and drops some. V, J and clone size are taken as reported in that table, and D and trimming were inferred from the DNA itself. The sample lists roughly 130,000 clones, about 89% occurring once. This CDR3 has 16 amino acids. Germline V gene sequence: CDR1 SGDLS, CDR2 YYNGEE. Deletions cut 0 bases from V and 4 bases from J, with 13 bases between. The sample taken for sequencing was peripheral blood. This chain links TRBV9 with TRBJ2-2, with D possibly TRBD2 on 6 matching bases. The receptor was derived from a woman in her sixties with acute or convalescent COVID-19. The CDR3 is CASSVEGGTVTGELFF. The CDR3, as DNA: TGTGCCAGCAGCGTAGAGGGCGGGACTGTCACCGGGGAGCTGTTTTTT.